Presented here are 18 T cell receptor beta chains from one specimen sequenced in a study of beta chain bispecific antibodies for T cell cancers. The study, taken as a whole, reports: In these mixed samples, most targeted TRBV reads derived from the leukemia cell line.

These receptors' targets are unknown. Either OKT3 anti-CD3 antibody or CD3/CD28 beads expanded T cells from blood mononuclear cells over approximately three days. Using its own MiXCR run on the 5' RACE reads, TCRdb lists one record per CDR3 protein. This sample yields around 8,600 distinct CDR3 sequences, of which 2.2% are seen a single time; 65% to 70% belongs to the top ten. This sample comprised T cells from a healthy donor cultured with Jurkat leukemia cells, obtained from a culture containing an anti-CD19 bispecific antibody. These receptors were obtained from a human donor in good health. Some clones in this sample may be carry-over from other donors' samples.

There are a few counts of this clonotype. This chain uses TRBV19 with TRBJ2-7; 7 bases line up with TRBD1. Losses at the gene ends were 5 bases for V and 5 bases for J; bases not matched to a gene: 6. Looked up from germline, CDR1 is LNHDA and CDR2 is SQIVND (reference sequence). The CDR3 consists of 13 residues. CDR3 in amino acids: CASSPRQGDEQYF. As DNA, the CDR3 is TGTGCCAGTAGTCCAAGACAGGGCGACGAGCAGTACTTC.

This clonotype appeared many times. V is TRBV20-1 and J is TRBJ1-2; D unclear. V was clipped by 5 bases and J by 4 bases, with 11 bases between them. The CDR3 contains 12 residues. Germline loops: CDR1 DFQATT, CDR2 SNEGSKA (reference sequence). The CDR3 nucleotides are TGCAGTGCTGGTTTGGGCGGCTATGGCTACACCTTC. Protein product: CSAGLGGYGYTF.

The sample holds many counts of this clonotype. CDR3 sequence: CATSSQGQGGTYEQYF. Here the CDR3 DNA reads TGTGCCACCAGCAGCCAGGGACAGGGGGGTACCTACGAGCAGTACTTC. V gene TRBV15 combines with J gene TRBJ2-7, with TRBD1 matching over 11 bases. The germline V gene encodes CDR1 LNHNV and CDR2 YYDKDF (reference sequence). The length of the CDR3 is 16 residues. Trimming took 3 bases from V and 2 from J; bases not matched to a gene: 6.

Ten or more counts support this clonotype. The rearrangement joins TRBV7-8 to TRBJ2-3, with 13 bases that match TRBD2. Germline CDR1 is SGHVS and CDR2 is FQNEAQ. V trimming: 2 bases; J trimming: 2 bases; junction bases outside the gene matches: 1. The CDR3 is made up of 16 amino acids. The DNA for the CDR3 is TGTGCCAGCAGCTTAACTAGCGGGGGGGCCACAGATACGCAGTATTTT. Its protein product is CASSLTSGGATDTQYF.

This clonotype was seen repeatedly, ten times or more. The J gene is TRBJ2-5, the V gene TRBV20-1; TRBD2 agrees at 10 bases. V was clipped by 3 bases and J by 2 bases; unmatched bases: 12. Per the germline V gene, CDR1 is DFQATT and CDR2 is SNEGSKA (reference sequence). The CDR3 runs 17 residues. CDR3 amino acids: CSASEFLAGAFQETQYF. DNA for the CDR3: TGCAGTGCTAGCGAATTTCTAGCGGGGGCTTTTCAAGAGACCCAGTACTTC.

There are many counts of this clonotype. The rearrangement links TRBV7-7 to TRBJ1-2; TRBD1 matches 7 bases. The CDR3 totals 17 residues. Germline V CDR1 and CDR2: SSHAT, FNYEAQ (reference sequence). The V segment lost 4 bases and the J segment 8 bases; nucleotides outside the gene matches: 19. The CDR3 loop reads CASSSYGTLRGFKGYTF. For the CDR3, the DNA is TGTGCCAGCAGCTCCTACGGTACCCTCAGGGGGTTTAAGGGCTACACCTTC.

This clonotype was observed at least ten times. This chain joins TRBV7-6 and TRBJ2-7; no definite D call. CDR1 SGHVS and CDR2 FNYEAQ come from the germline V gene. The CDR3 spans 16 residues. Trimming removed 1 base at V and 2 bases at J, with 15 bases between. This CDR3 reads CASSLEPLFQTYEQYF. Written as DNA, the CDR3 is TGTGCCAGCAGCTTAGAACCCCTCTTCCAAACCTACGAGCAGTACTTC. Variable domain in full (rest from reference TRBV7-6 and TRBJ2-7): GAGVSQSPRYKVTKRGQDVALRCDPISGHVSLYWYRQALGQGPEFLTYFNYEAQQDKSGLPNDRFSAERPEGSISTLTIQRTEQRDSAMYRCASSLEPLFQTYEQYFGPGTRLTVT.

This clonotype showed up many times. The chain employs TRBV12-3 or TRBV12-4 and TRBJ1-1, with TRBD1 identical over 8 bases. After removal of 6 bases from V and 4 bases from J, the junction contained 7 bases not matched to a gene. CDR3 length: 14 residues. This CDR3 is CASSTGGVSTEAFF. In nucleotides, the CDR3 is TGTGCCAGCAGCACAGGGGGAGTCTCCACTGAAGCTTTCTTT.

For this clonotype: A much larger clone sits a single nucleotide away, making a read error possible. The chain links TRBV5-1 to TRBJ2-7; TRBD1 might be the D (6 bases). V shed 3 bases and J shed 5 bases, with 15 bases lying between them. The CDR3 sequence is 14 residues long. Germline V CDR1 and CDR2: SGHRS, YFSETQ. CDR3 residues: CASSSWNRDHEQYF. As DNA, the CDR3 is TGCGCCAGCAGCTCCTGGAACAGGGATCACGAGCAGTACTTC.

This clonotype was counted at least ten times. The chain employs TRBV20-1 and TRBJ1-2; D perhaps matches TRBD1 (6 bases). Germline CDR1 is DFQATT and CDR2 is SNEGSKA (reference sequence). This CDR3 has 12 residues. Deletions cut 5 bases from V and 7 bases from J, with 14 bases between. CDR3 in DNA: TGCAGTGCTGGGGGCACTGCTGTTGGCTACACCTTC. Residues: CSAGGTAVGYTF.

This clonotype was detected many times. The chain links TRBV6-1 to TRBJ1-4, with 8 bases identical to TRBD1. Trimming cost V 4 bases and J 7 bases; bases outside gene matches: 2. Looked up from germline, CDR1 is MNHNS and CDR2 is SASEGT. The CDR3 is 13 amino acids. The CDR3 spells CASSADRVEKLFF. The CDR3 DNA sequence: TGTGCCAGCAGTGCGGACAGGGTTGAAAAACTGTTTTTT.

In this sample, this clonotype is medium-sized. The V gene is TRBV20-1, the J gene TRBJ1-1; D call uncertain. Between the trimmed V and J ends, which lost 6 bases and 5 bases, there was a span of 10 bases. The length of the CDR3 is 11 residues. Germline loops: CDR1 DFQATT, CDR2 SNEGSKA (reference sequence). CDR3: CSAPAETEAFF. CDR3 DNA sequence: TGCAGTGCGCCGGCGGAGACTGAAGCTTTCTTT.

Ten or more counts support this clonotype. As DNA, the CDR3 is TGTGCCAGCAACGAGGGACAGAGTAACTATGGCTACACCTTC. As protein: CASNEGQSNYGYTF. The rearrangement joins TRBV6-5 to TRBJ1-2; 7 bases are shared with TRBD1. The CDR3 is made up of 14 amino acids. Germline assignment: CDR1 MNHEY and CDR2 SVGAGI. With 7 bases clipped from V and 1 base from J, the junction kept 6 bases outside the gene matches.

This clonotype has at least ten counts. The chain uses TRBV5-5 and TRBJ1-5, with D unclear. Trimming took 0 bases from V and 2 from J, leaving 3 bases between them. The CDR3 runs to 13 residues. Germline V CDR1 and CDR2: SGHKS, YYEKEE (reference sequence). The CDR3 region has the DNA TGTGCCAGCAGCTTGGCAGGCAATCAGCCCCAGCATTTT. This translates into CASSLAGNQPQHF.

This clonotype appeared a few times. The chain employs TRBV5-4 and TRBJ2-3; D gene uncertain. Germline values: CDR1 SGHNT, CDR2 YYREEE (reference sequence). The CDR3 spans 15 residues. Trimming left V 1 base short and J 3 bases short, with 12 bases between. CDR3 protein: CASSLRREETDTQYF. The CDR3, as DNA: TGTGCCAGCAGCTTGCGACGCGAAGAGACAGATACGCAGTATTTT.

This clonotype occurred a few times. This chain connects TRBV18 to TRBJ2-2, with D perhaps assigned TRBD1 or TRBD2 (6 bases each). CDR1 KGHSH and CDR2 LQKENI come from the germline V gene. The CDR3 covers 16 residues. Trimming cost V 3 bases and J 5 bases, with 16 bases left between them. CDR3 region: CASSPSSGAGTGELFF. CDR3 nucleotides: TGTGCCAGCTCACCGTCGTCGGGGGCCGGGACCGGGGAGCTGTTTTTT.

This clonotype has a count of ten or more. The rearrangement joins TRBV9 to TRBJ2-1; no firm D call. The CDR3 consists of 11 residues. The germline CDR1 and CDR2 sequences are SGDLS and YYNGEE. Deletions cut 3 bases from V and 7 bases from J, with 5 bases between. The CDR3 sequence is CASSAGNEQFF. CDR3 DNA: TGTGCCAGCAGCGCCGGGAATGAGCAGTTCTTC.

This clonotype appeared many times. The V gene is TRBV9, the J gene TRBJ2-2; no clear D gene. Trimming left V 3 bases short and J 5 bases short, with 5 bases between. Germline V gives CDR1 SGDLS, CDR2 YYNGEE. This CDR3 spans 12 amino acids. CDR3 nucleotide sequence: TGTGCCAGCAGCGAAAGTACCGGGGAGCTGTTTTTT. Its protein product is CASSESTGELFF.